In this sample, the clone carrying this TCR beta chain turned up many times. TCRdb independently ran MiXCR on the 5' RACE reads; one entry per CDR3 protein. This table has 100,000 or so distinct CDR3 sequences, about 6% appearing once. This sample was included in a study of identical twins. Healthy Caucasian individuals made up all the donors. V lost 4 bases, J lost 1 base, and 3 bases stayed unmatched. In germline, CDR1 is SGHRS, CDR2 YFSETQ. This CDR3 region has 15 residues. This clonotype originated in a woman between 45 and 65 years old in good health. The sample was memory T cells sorted from blood. The genes are TRBV5-1 and TRBJ2-3, with 10 bases lining up with TRBD2. The CDR3 DNA is TGCGCCAGCAGCCTAGGACTAGCGGGCACAGATACGCAGTATTTT. Translated, it gives CASSLGLAGTDTQYF.